This T cell receptor (beta chain) was sequenced for a study of vaccination and CD4 T cells after COVID-19. Study at large: Some control cultures received a CEFX pool, which served as the positive control. Others received an HIV-1 Nef pool or no peptide.

This clonotype came up a few times. Its antigen remains unidentified. Sequencing of the DNA from cultured CD4+ T cells was carried out with the Oncomine TCR Beta short-read assay. Genomic DNA was isolated from cultured CD4+ T cells. TCRdb ran MiXCR on the PCR reads and lists one entry per CDR3 protein. The sample has under 8,000 distinct CDR3 sequences; around 33% are singletons. The sample's treatment: roughly 11-day PBMC culture with coronavirus spike peptide pools or control peptides (ViraFEST assay). According to the study, CD4+ T cells from the unexposed donor were gathered ahead of the COVID-19 pandemic (2011-2018). The germline V gene has CDR1 DFQATT and CDR2 SNEGSKA (reference sequence). The V and J ends lost 4 bases and 4 bases, in that order; junction bases with no gene match: 4. This CDR3 comprises 12 residues.

This clonotype was sampled from a human donor in good health. This chain uses TRBV20-1 with TRBJ2-7, with 7 bases identical to TRBD1. The sequenced material came from CD4+ T cells from blood, cultured in vitro. The CDR3 protein is CSANRQGYEQYF. For the CDR3, the DNA is TGCAGTGCTAACAGACAGGGTTACGAGCAGTACTTC.